The 22 T cell receptor beta chains reported below all come from one sample, sequenced in a study of PD-1 blockade in classical Hodgkin lymphoma. Documented time point: cycle 4 day 1 (C4D1), after 6 weeks of nivolumab. Every patient experienced relapse after autologous stem cell transplantation, and brentuximab vedotin exposure varied. Using immunoSEQ multiplex PCR, the repertoire was profiled, and TCRdb retains in-frame clones only, with some absent. Of tens of thousands of clones listed, about nine tenths are singletons. Sequencing used peripheral blood mononuclear cells (PBMCs), obtained before the fourth cycle of nivolumab. Receptor source: a human donor with classical Hodgkin lymphoma.

This clone came up once. The chain is built from TRBV2 and TRBJ2-7, with D unclear. The V and J ends lost 8 bases and 0 bases respectively, with 14 bases between them. The CDR3 spans 14 residues. Germline CDR1 SNHLY, CDR2 FYNNEI. CDR3 residues: CASFGHSVSYEQYF. The CDR3 nucleotides are TGTGCCAGCTTTGGCCATTCCGTCTCCTACGAGCAGTACTTC.

The V call is TRBV9, the J call TRBJ2-2, with 9 bases identical to TRBD1. The V and J ends lost 3 bases and 8 bases, in that order; junction bases with no gene match: 11. The CDR3 is 16 residues long. Per the germline V gene, CDR1 is SGDLS and CDR2 is YYNGEE. CDR3 in amino acids: CASSAGTGRLWGELFF. CDR3 in DNA: TGTGCCAGCAGCGCTGGGACAGGGCGGCTTTGGGGGGAGCTGTTTTTT. Looking up the rest from reference TRBV9 and TRBJ2-2 gives the full variable domain: DSGVTQTPKHLITATGQRVTLRCSPRSGDLSVYWYQQSLDQGLQFLIQYYNGEERAKGNILERFSAQQFPDLHSELNLSSLELGDSALYFCASSAGTGRLWGELFFGEGSRLTVL.

A note on this clone: A junction end diverges from the germline sequence, so it may reflect a read error. The chain combines TRBV7-6 with TRBJ1-3; the D is unclear. Germline CDR1 reads SGHVS; CDR2 reads FNYEAQ. The CDR3 is 16 amino acids. For the CDR3, the DNA is TGTGCCAGCAGCCTAGCTAGGGCCGACTCTGGAAACACCATATATTTT. Translating it yields CASSLARADSGNTIYF.

This chain uses TRBV9 with TRBJ2-7, with 9 bases matching TRBD1. The J segment lost 4 bases and the V segment lost 0 bases, leaving 8 bases of the junction unmatched. CDR1 is SGDLS, CDR2 YYNGEE, per germline. This CDR3 region has 16 residues. CDR3 loop: CASSVGGTGNIYEQYF. The CDR3 DNA reads TGTGCCAGCAGCGTAGGGGGGACAGGGAATATTTACGAGCAGTACTTC.

This rearrangement joins TRBV19 to TRBJ1-2; tentatively, D is TRBD1 (5 bases). Germline V lookup: CDR1 LNHDA, CDR2 SQIVND (reference sequence). This CDR3 has 13 amino acids. Trimming pared 5 bases from V and 9 bases from J, leaving 16 bases between. In DNA form, the CDR3 reads TGTGCCAGTAGTCCGCCGGGACTCCAAAGCTACACCTTC. Protein sequence: CASSPPGLQSYTF.

The genes are TRBV19 and TRBJ2-2; 11 bases map to TRBD2. The CDR3 contains 16 residues. Losses at the gene ends were 9 bases for V and 4 bases for J; bases not matched to a gene: 10. CDR1 and CDR2 from the germline V gene are LNHDA and SQIVND (reference sequence). CDR3 coding DNA: TGTGCCAGCAAACTAGCGGGGGACGAAGGCACCGGGGAGCTGTTTTTT. Protein product: CASKLAGDEGTGELFF.

This clone was observed once. This chain joins TRBV18 and TRBJ2-5; no definite D call. The germline V gene has CDR1 KGHSH and CDR2 LQKENI. The CDR3 is 10 amino acids. The V and J ends lost 4 bases and 3 bases respectively, with 0 bases between them. This CDR3 reads CASSQETQYF. DNA of the CDR3: TGTGCCAGCTCACAAGAGACCCAGTACTTC. Together with reference TRBV18 and TRBJ2-5, the CDR3 gives the full variable domain: NAGVMQNPRHLVRRRGQEARLRCSPMKGHSHVYWYRQLPEEGLKFMVYLQKENIIDESGMPKERFSAEFPKEGPSILRIQQVVRGDSAAYFCASSQETQYFGPGTRLLVL.

Remarks on this clone: The germline gene is not matched at one end of the junction; a read error may be the cause. CDR3: CASSTDALWPGDATNEKLFF. The CDR3 DNA follows: TGTGCCTCGAGTACGGACGCCCTGTGGCCCGGGGATGCAACTAATGAAAAACTGTTTTTT. The chain recombines TRBV30 with TRBJ1-4; no reliable D call. Germline V CDR1 and CDR2: GTSNPN, SVGIG (reference sequence). The CDR3 sequence is 20 residues long.

The count of this clone is one. The gene calls are TRBV14 and TRBJ2-7; D not resolved. Germline V gene lookup returns CDR1 SGHDN and CDR2 FVKESK. Trimming shortened V by 0 bases and J by 4 bases, and 10 bases separated the two germline ends. The CDR3 is 14 residues long. Here the CDR3 DNA reads TGTGCCAGCAGCCAAGAAACGGATGGATACGAGCAGTACTTC. This codes for CASSQETDGYEQYF. Looking up the rest from reference TRBV14 and TRBJ2-7 gives the full variable domain: EAGVTQFPSHSVIEKGQTVTLRCDPISGHDNLYWYRRVMGKEIKFLLHFVKESKQDESGMPNNRFLAERTGGTYSTLKVQPAELEDSGVYFCASSQETDGYEQYFGPGTRLTVT.

This rearrangement joins TRBV4-2 to TRBJ1-6; D is possibly TRBD1 (5 bases). The germline gives CDR1 LGHNA, CDR2 YNFKEQ. This CDR3 has 15 amino acids. V lost 5 bases and J 4 bases, leaving 12 bases between the germline ends. CDR3 bases: TGTGCCAGCAGCATTACAGGACCGTATAATTCACCCCTCCACTTT. This codes for CASSITGPYNSPLHF.

The rearrangement joins TRBV5-6 to TRBJ2-7; 9 nucleotides align to TRBD2. CDR1 and CDR2 (germline): SGHDT, YYEEEE. This CDR3 has 17 residues. The V segment lost 0 bases and the J segment 5 bases; nucleotides outside the gene matches: 12. CDR3: CASSLGLAGASSHEQYF. The CDR3 region has the DNA TGTGCCAGCAGCTTGGGGTTAGCGGGGGCATCGAGCCACGAGCAGTACTTC.

The chain couples TRBV12-2 to TRBJ1-1. TRBV12-2 is a known pseudogene. The CDR3 totals 14 residues. The CDR3 DNA follows: TGTGCAAGTCGCCCATCAGGAGGGAGCACTGAAGCTTTCTTT. Translating gives CASRPSGGSTEAFF.

The chain joins TRBV6-5 to TRBJ2-3; possibly TRBD2 for D (6 bases). This CDR3 has 14 residues. V lost 7 bases and J 2 bases, leaving 13 bases between the germline ends. The germline V gene encodes CDR1 MNHEY and CDR2 SVGAGI. CDR3 in amino acids: CASNRRGSTDTQYF. CDR3 sequence (DNA): TGTGCCAGCAATCGGAGGGGATCCACAGATACGCAGTATTTT.

The chain links TRBV19 to TRBJ1-2; 10 positions agree with TRBD1. The trim removed 5 bases at V and 8 bases at J, leaving 8 bases unmatched. There are 14 residues in the CDR3. CDR1 and CDR2 from the germline V gene are LNHDA and SQIVND (reference sequence). The CDR3 region has the DNA TGTGCCAGTAGTTCGAGACAGGGGGCGGAGGGCTACACCTTC. Residues: CASSSRQGAEGYTF.

CDR3 sequence reads: CASSPPGGLLEKLFF. In DNA, the CDR3 is TGTGCCAGCAGCCCCCCGGGCGGACTACTTGAAAAACTGTTTTTT. The chain uses TRBV7-9 and TRBJ1-4, with unresolved D. V lost 5 bases and J 7 bases, leaving 17 bases between the germline ends. The germline V gene encodes CDR1 SEHNR and CDR2 FQNEAQ (reference sequence). This CDR3 spans 15 amino acids.

This rearrangement joins TRBV25-1 to TRBJ1-1, with 8 positions matching TRBD1. Per the germline V gene, CDR1 is MGHDK and CDR2 is SYGVNS. The V gene end was trimmed by 3 bases and the J gene end by 6 bases; junction bases not matched to a gene: 3. The CDR3 covers 13 residues. CDR3 amino acids: CASSDWTGSEAFF. The CDR3 nucleotides read TGTGCCAGCAGTGACTGGACAGGGTCTGAAGCTTTCTTT.

This clone was seen a few times. The chain links TRBV5-6 to TRBJ1-5; TRBD1 might be the D (5 bases). Germline V lookup: CDR1 SGHDT, CDR2 YYEEEE. The CDR3 is 15 residues long. V gave up 1 base and J gave up 1 base, with 9 bases separating them. CDR3: CASSLREGSNQPQHF. The DNA of the CDR3 is TGTGCCAGCAGCTTGCGGGAGGGGAGCAATCAGCCCCAGCATTTT.

CDR3 DNA sequence: TGTGCCAGCAGCCCCGGACAGGGTGTAGATACGCAGTATTTT. This sequence encodes CASSPGQGVDTQYF. The chain has TRBV5-8 and TRBJ2-3; TRBD1 aligns across 8 bases. Germline lookup yields CDR1 SGHTS and CDR2 YDEGEE. The trim removed 4 bases at V and 5 bases at J, leaving 6 bases unmatched. The CDR3 runs to 14 residues.

The chain uses TRBV7-2 and TRBJ2-1; no clear D gene. From germline, CDR1 is SGHTA and CDR2 FQGNSA. V was shortened by 0 bases and J by 6 bases, with 9 bases between the two germline ends. This CDR3 comprises 14 residues. The chain's CDR3 is CASSLALLVNEQFF. The CDR3 DNA follows: TGTGCCAGCAGCTTAGCTCTACTTGTCAATGAGCAGTTCTTC.

The V gene is TRBV27, the J gene TRBJ1-1; D is uncertain. The CDR3 runs to 14 residues. Germline V CDR1 and CDR2: MNHEY, SMNVEV (reference sequence). V shed 2 bases and J shed 9 bases, with 16 bases lying between them. CDR3 sequence reads: CASSLSRTGHKAFF. In DNA, the CDR3 is TGTGCCAGCAGTTTAAGCAGGACTGGCCATAAAGCTTTCTTT.

The chain uses TRBV29-1 and TRBJ2-7; D is unclear. Trimming pared 4 bases from V and 3 bases from J, leaving 10 bases between. The germline V gene encodes CDR1 SQVTM and CDR2 ANQGSEA. The CDR3 runs 12 residues. DNA of the CDR3: TGCAGCGTTGTCGGAGAGATCTACGAGCAGTACTTC. Protein: CSVVGEIYEQYF.

This clone is a singleton in its sample. The V gene is TRBV11-2, the J gene TRBJ2-4; tentatively, D is TRBD1 (5 bases). The germline V gene has CDR1 SGHAT and CDR2 FQNNGV. This CDR3 comprises 13 residues. Trimming pared 1 base from V and 8 bases from J, leaving 9 bases between. The CDR3 coding sequence is TGTGCCAGCAGCTTAGTGTCCAGGGACATTCAGTACTTC. Its translation is CASSLVSRDIQYF.